The rows below give T cell receptor beta chains drawn from one sample of a study of T-cell memory formation after mild COVID-19. TCRdb itself ran the 5' RACE reads through MiXCR, one entry per CDR3 protein. The table lists more than 250,000 distinct CDR3 sequences, about a sixth of them singletons. The sequencing input was PBMCs or a T cell subset sorted from them (not recorded which). Source of these receptors: a man aged 18 to 35 who had mild COVID-19 (a few samples of this study predate the infection). Cell type and time point are not known. Each CDR3 is given with its conserved first and last residue. D genes are given only for firm matches. Clone sizes are given selectively: once, few, many, or a class where the clone is expanded.

v_gene: TRBV7-6
j_gene: TRBJ1-3
d_gene: TRBD1
abundance: NA
CDR3nt: TGTGCCAGCAGCCACGAAGAGACAGGGTGGAACACCATATATTTT
CDR3aa: CASSHEETGWNTIYF

v_gene: TRBV5-1
j_gene: TRBJ2-2
d_gene: NA
abundance: NA
CDR3nt: TGCGCCAGCAGCTTCGCGGACCCGTTCGGGGAGCTGTTTTTT
CDR3aa: CASSFADPFGELFF

v_gene: TRBV7-2
j_gene: TRBJ1-6
d_gene: NA
abundance: few
CDR3nt: TGTGCCAGCAGCTTAAGTGCAGCTCTTCAGCCAAGGGATTCACCCCTCCACTTT
CDR3aa: CASSLSAALQPRDSPLHF

v_gene: TRBV7-9
j_gene: TRBJ1-3
d_gene: NA
abundance: NA
CDR3nt: TGTGCCAGCAGCTTAGAACGTGGAAACACCATATATTTT
CDR3aa: CASSLERGNTIYF

v_gene: TRBV20-1
j_gene: TRBJ1-1
d_gene: TRBD1
abundance: NA
CDR3nt: TGCAGTGCTAGCCCAGCGGGACAGCTGACTGAAGCTTTCTTT
CDR3aa: CSASPAGQLTEAFF

v_gene: TRBV6-6
j_gene: TRBJ2-7
d_gene: TRBD1
abundance: NA
CDR3nt: TGTGCCAGCAGTTATCGGAGGACAGGGGGGTACGAGCAGTACTTC
CDR3aa: CASSYRRTGGYEQYF

v_gene: TRBV7-2
j_gene: TRBJ2-2
d_gene: TRBD1
abundance: few
CDR3nt: TGTGCCAGCAGCCCCACGACAGGGGGCCTCGGGGAGCTGTTTTTT
CDR3aa: CASSPTTGGLGELFF

v_gene: TRBV6-7
j_gene: TRBJ2-5
d_gene: TRBD1
abundance: few
CDR3nt: TGTGCCAGCAGTTACTCGATCGGACAGGGAGAGACCCAGTACTTC
CDR3aa: CASSYSIGQGETQYF

v_gene: TRBV10-3
j_gene: TRBJ1-2
d_gene: NA
abundance: NA
CDR3nt: TGTGCCATCAGGGGGGGTCAAGGCCCCTATGGCTACACCTTC
CDR3aa: CAIRGGQGPYGYTF

v_gene: TRBV7-6
j_gene: TRBJ2-1
d_gene: NA
abundance: NA
CDR3nt: TGTGCCAGCAGCTCCAAAGACTTCTCGACCCGCTACAATGAGCAGTTCTTC
CDR3aa: CASSSKDFSTRYNEQFF

v_gene: TRBV5-6
j_gene: TRBJ2-3
d_gene: TRBD2
abundance: few
CDR3nt: TGTGCCAGCAGCCCGTCCCTAGCGGACCCAGATACGCAGTATTTT
CDR3aa: CASSPSLADPDTQYF

v_gene: TRBV3-1
j_gene: TRBJ2-3
d_gene: NA
abundance: few
CDR3nt: TGTGCCAGCAGCCAACGGCCGCCGGGCGATACGCAGTATTTT
CDR3aa: CASSQRPPGDTQYF

v_gene: TRBV27
j_gene: TRBJ1-5
d_gene: NA
abundance: NA
CDR3nt: TGTGCCAGCAGTCCTTGGACACAAAGGAATTTT
CDR3aa: CASSPWTQRNF

v_gene: TRBV2
j_gene: TRBJ1-1
d_gene: NA
abundance: few
CDR3nt: TGTGCCAGCACGACGGAGAACACTGAAGCTTTCTTT
CDR3aa: CASTTENTEAFF

v_gene: TRBV10-3
j_gene: TRBJ2-2
d_gene: NA
abundance: few
CDR3nt: TGTGCCATCAGTGAAGGCGTGGTGGAGGCCGGGGAGCTGTTTTTT
CDR3aa: CAISEGVVEAGELFF

v_gene: TRBV29-1
j_gene: TRBJ1-4
d_gene: NA
abundance: NA
CDR3nt: TGCAGCGTTGTTTTTCAGGGTCTGGCTGAAAAACTGTTTTTT
CDR3aa: CSVVFQGLAEKLFF

v_gene: TRBV4-1
j_gene: TRBJ2-3
d_gene: NA
abundance: NA
CDR3nt: TGCGCCAGCAGCCAAGCCGGTTTTAGCACAGATACGCAGTATTTT
CDR3aa: CASSQAGFSTDTQYF

v_gene: TRBV7-2
j_gene: TRBJ1-5
d_gene: TRBD1
abundance: NA
CDR3nt: TGTGCCAGCAGCCCAGTTAGCCGGACAGGTCATTATAGCAATCAGCCCCAGCATTTT
CDR3aa: CASSPVSRTGHYSNQPQHF

v_gene: TRBV5-1
j_gene: TRBJ2-2
d_gene: TRBD1
abundance: few
CDR3nt: TGCGCCAGCAGCTACCAGGGGGCGGGCACCGGGGAGCTGTTTTTT
CDR3aa: CASSYQGAGTGELFF

v_gene: TRBV7-9
j_gene: TRBJ2-1
d_gene: NA
abundance: NA
CDR3nt: TGTGCCAGCAGCCTGGGATTGGATTATGGACTGTTCTTC
CDR3aa: CASSLGLDYGLFF

v_gene: TRBV12-3/TRBV12-4
j_gene: TRBJ1-5
d_gene: NA
abundance: NA
CDR3nt: TGTGCCAGCAAAGGACGGATGGGGGGACAGCCCCAGCATTTT
CDR3aa: CASKGRMGGQPQHF

v_gene: TRBV29-1
j_gene: TRBJ1-3
d_gene: TRBD1
abundance: NA
CDR3nt: TGCAGCGGAGTACAGGGGGCTGGAAACACCATATATTTT
CDR3aa: CSGVQGAGNTIYF

v_gene: TRBV5-6
j_gene: TRBJ2-3
d_gene: TRBD2
abundance: many
CDR3nt: TGTGCCAGCAGCTTGGCGGTAGCGGGGGTGTCAGATACGCAGTATTTT
CDR3aa: CASSLAVAGVSDTQYF